This TCR beta chain was identified in a study of OX40 agonist ivuxolimab in advanced cancers. At the level of the study: Patients with prior anti-PD-1, anti-PD-L1 or anti-CTLA-4 therapy were eligible; roughly 40% had some. Patients achieving partial responses numbered three: one hepatocellular carcinoma case and two cutaneous melanoma cases. General observations from the study: Nonresponders included some who also had low normalized T-cell clonal expansion. Researchers report that CD8+ T cells had, on average, more expanded clones than CD4+.

In regard to this clone: The antigen is not known.

The method was immunoSEQ multiplex PCR; TCRdb's version includes in-frame clones alone and lacks a portion of them. The table shows about 73,000 clones, with more than 85% occurring only once. This CDR3 is 13 amino acids long. Trimming removed 0 bases from V and 3 bases from J, with 6 bases in between. The V gene's germline CDR1 is SGHRS and CDR2 YFSETQ. This receptor was identified in an adult with an advanced solid tumor such as melanoma, head and neck, liver or kidney cancer. The chain combines TRBV5-1 with TRBJ1-1; no clear D. Sequencing used CD4+ or CD8+ T cells sorted from blood, obtained in a trial of the OX40 agonist ivuxolimab. The CDR3 is CASSLAGDTEAFF. The CDR3 DNA reads TGCGCCAGCAGCTTGGCTGGGGACACTGAAGCTTTCTTT.